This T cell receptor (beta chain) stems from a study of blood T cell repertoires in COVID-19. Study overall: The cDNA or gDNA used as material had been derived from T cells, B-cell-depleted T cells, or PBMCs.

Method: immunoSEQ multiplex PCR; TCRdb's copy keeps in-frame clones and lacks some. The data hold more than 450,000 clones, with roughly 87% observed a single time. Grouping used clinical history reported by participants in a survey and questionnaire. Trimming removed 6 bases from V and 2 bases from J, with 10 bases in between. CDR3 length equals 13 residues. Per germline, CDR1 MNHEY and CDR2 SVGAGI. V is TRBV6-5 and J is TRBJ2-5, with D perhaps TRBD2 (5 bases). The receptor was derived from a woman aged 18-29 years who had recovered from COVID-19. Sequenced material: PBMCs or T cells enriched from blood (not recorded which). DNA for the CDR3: TGTGCCAGCAGGGCGGTAGCGCAAGAGACCCAGTACTTC. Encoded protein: CASRAVAQETQYF.